This T cell receptor beta chain originates from a study of blood T cell repertoires in COVID-19. Overall study: There were acute and convalescent COVID-19 samples, and they came from the United States, Italy and Spain. T cells, B-cell-depleted T cells, or PBMCs supplied cDNA or gDNA.

Germline V gives CDR1 SGHRS, CDR2 YFSETQ. Trimming cost V 3 bases and J 5 bases; bases outside gene matches: 5. The length of the CDR3 is 15 residues. Original processing notes: Nucleated cell number was recorded as an estimate derived from reference gene primer amplification. The data were produced by immunoSEQ multiplex PCR, yet TCRdb's version contains in-frame clones alone and is incomplete. V and J calls and clone size are as listed in that table; D and trimming were resolved from the DNA. In the table there are approximately 18,000 clones, more than 75% of which are singletons. The chain uses TRBV5-1 and TRBJ2-1, with 10 bases lining up with TRBD2. Sequences were obtained from peripheral blood. This receptor was identified in a human donor with active COVID-19. The donor label of this sample is uncertain. The DNA for the CDR3 is TGCGCCAGCAGCTGGAGCGGGGGGGCTAACAATGAGCAGTTCTTC. Residues: CASSWSGGANNEQFF.